The 23 T cell receptor beta chains below all came from one sample that was sequenced in a study of blood T cell repertoires in COVID-19. Clones were sequenced by immunoSEQ multiplex PCR, and TCRdb holds only the in-frame ones, with some missing. The sample lists 120,000 or so clones, approximately 87% occurring once. The sample was peripheral blood. The receptors derive from a man aged 55 to 70 with acute or convalescent COVID-19.

The chain couples TRBV2 to TRBJ2-3; TRBD2 aligns across 14 bases. This CDR3 contains 20 residues. V lost 0 bases, J lost 2 bases, and 10 bases stayed unmatched. CDR1 SNHLY and CDR2 FYNNEI come from the germline V gene. Here the CDR3 DNA reads TGTGCCAGCAGTGAAGCGGGACTAGCGGGAGTTAGAAGGGCCACAGATACGCAGTATTTT. Encoded protein: CASSEAGLAGVRRATDTQYF.

The chain has TRBV13 and TRBJ2-5; TRBD2 is a possible D gene (5 bases). V was shortened by 0 bases and J by 1 base, with 6 bases between the two germline ends. The length of the CDR3 is 14 residues. Germline V gives CDR1 PRHDT, CDR2 FYEKMQ (reference sequence). DNA for the CDR3: TGTGCCAGCAGCTTAGGAGGACTCCAAGAGACCCAGTACTTC. Amino acids: CASSLGGLQETQYF. The full variable domain, its missing parts supplied by reference TRBV13 and TRBJ2-5, is AAGVIQSPRHLIKEKRETATLKCYPIPRHDTVYWYQQGPGQDPQFLISFYEKMQSDKGSIPDRFSAQQFSDYHSELNMSSLELGDSALYFCASSLGGLQETQYFGPGTRLLVL.

The V call is TRBV9, the J call TRBJ2-5, with 11 bases identical to TRBD1. CDR3 length: 15 residues. Germline-derived CDR1 and CDR2 are SGDLS and YYNGEE. V dropped 5 bases and J dropped 5; count of bases not matched to a gene: 8. CDR3: CASSRTGGLGETQYF. For the CDR3, the DNA is TGTGCCAGCAGTAGGACAGGGGGCTTAGGGGAGACCCAGTACTTC.

The chain couples TRBV9 to TRBJ1-6; no definite D call. From germline, CDR1 is SGDLS and CDR2 YYNGEE. The CDR3 is 13 residues long. Trimming took 2 bases from V and 9 from J, leaving 9 bases between them. The CDR3 is CASSVEGSSPLHF. CDR3 DNA sequence: TGTGCCAGCAGCGTGGAGGGCAGTTCACCCCTCCACTTT.

This chain connects TRBV24-1 to TRBJ1-1; TRBD1 aligns across 7 bases. Germline CDR1 is KGHDR and CDR2 is SFDVKD. The CDR3 is made up of 17 amino acids. After removal of 2 bases from V and 1 base from J, the junction contained 9 bases not matched to a gene. Here the CDR3 reads CATSDYGRTGGNTEAFF. The CDR3 coding sequence is TGTGCCACCAGTGATTACGGTCGGACAGGTGGGAACACTGAAGCTTTCTTT.

V usage is TRBV7-9 and J usage is TRBJ2-2; 8 bases are a match to TRBD2. Trimming at V came to 1 base and at J to 2 bases, leaving 3 bases not matched to a gene. The germline V gene has CDR1 SEHNR and CDR2 FQNEAQ (reference sequence). The CDR3 loop spans 16 amino acids. The CDR3 loop reads CASSLGLAGNTGELFF. The CDR3 coding sequence is TGTGCCAGCAGCTTAGGGCTAGCGGGCAACACCGGGGAGCTGTTTTTT.

The V gene is TRBV7-3, the J gene TRBJ2-2; 9 bases agree with TRBD2. Germline CDR1 SGHTA, CDR2 FQGTGA. V lost 3 bases to trimming and J lost 6 bases; unmatched junction nucleotides: 8. The CDR3 extends over 16 amino acids. The CDR3 nucleotides are TGTGCCAGCAGCTTCCTTCAGGCGGGAGGGGCCGGGGAGCTGTTTTTT. The encoded protein is CASSFLQAGGAGELFF.

This chain uses TRBV18 with TRBJ1-2; possible D gene TRBD1, 6 bases. V lost 4 bases and J lost 2, with 8 bases in between. The germline V gene has CDR1 KGHSH and CDR2 LQKENI. This CDR3 is 13 amino acids long. CDR3 nucleotides: TGTGCCAGCTCACGACAGGAGAACTATGGCTACACCTTC. Residues: CASSRQENYGYTF.

J is TRBJ2-1 and V is TRBV28, with 7 bases aligning to TRBD2. This CDR3 spans 10 amino acids. The germline V gene has CDR1 MDHEN and CDR2 SYDVKM. V gave up 8 bases and J gave up 15 bases; unmatched junction bases: 7. CDR3 region: CASRGELWFF. The CDR3 region has the DNA TGTGCCAGCCGGGGGGAGTTGTGGTTCTTC.

The rearrangement uses TRBV28 and TRBJ2-7; 10 nucleotides line up with TRBD2. CDR1 and CDR2 (germline): MDHEN, SYDVKM. V trimming: 6 bases; J trimming: 2 bases; junction bases outside the gene matches: 10. CDR3 length: 16 amino acids. CDR3 bases: TGTGCCAGCAGACTCACTTGGACTAGCGGTACCTACGAGCAGTACTTC. It specifies CASRLTWTSGTYEQYF.

The CDR3 coding sequence is TGTGCCAGCAGGACGGGACAGGGGGTCCCCTATGGCTACACCTTC. Amino acid sequence: CASRTGQGVPYGYTF. This chain links TRBV6-5 with TRBJ1-2; 11 bases fit TRBD1. Germline CDR1 MNHEY, CDR2 SVGAGI. The V segment lost 6 bases and the J segment 4 bases; nucleotides outside the gene matches: 7. The CDR3 consists of 15 residues.

V and J are TRBV9 and TRBJ2-7, with a possible D match to TRBD2 (6 bases). The CDR3 contains 15 residues. Germline CDR1 reads SGDLS; CDR2 reads YYNGEE. Trimming took 0 bases from V and 2 from J, leaving 12 bases between them. The CDR3 loop reads CASSVATGDTYEQYF. The DNA of the CDR3 is TGTGCCAGCAGCGTAGCTACGGGGGATACCTACGAGCAGTACTTC.

This clone showed up just once. The V and J genes are TRBV28 and TRBJ2-7; 10 nucleotides agree with TRBD2. This CDR3 is built from 18 residues. Germline V gene sequence: CDR1 MDHEN, CDR2 SYDVKM. V dropped 5 bases and J dropped 1; count of bases not matched to a gene: 14. This CDR3 is CASSLTLPPSGSSYEQYF. The CDR3 coding sequence is TGTGCCAGCAGTCTCACCCTCCCCCCTAGCGGGAGTTCCTACGAGCAGTACTTC.

The chain links TRBV9 to TRBJ1-1; 7 bases align to TRBD1. Germline lookup yields CDR1 SGDLS and CDR2 YYNGEE. The CDR3 is made up of 14 amino acids. V lost 5 bases to trimming and J lost 3 bases; unmatched junction nucleotides: 7. The CDR3 sequence: CASSHRGLDTEAFF. The CDR3 DNA follows: TGTGCCAGCAGTCACAGGGGTCTTGACACTGAAGCTTTCTTT.

This clone occurred a few times. The chain has TRBV6-5 and TRBJ2-5; no clear D gene. CDR1 and CDR2 from the germline V gene are MNHEY and SVGAGI. The CDR3 runs to 14 residues. V was cut by 7 bases and J by 1 base, with 13 bases left in between. CDR3 sequence: CASNPVRSQETQYF. The CDR3 nucleotides read TGTGCCAGCAACCCGGTGAGAAGCCAAGAGACCCAGTACTTC.

V is TRBV7-3 and J is TRBJ2-2, with D possibly TRBD2 on 6 matching bases. V shed 6 bases and J shed 6 bases, with 8 bases lying between them. The CDR3 loop spans 12 amino acids. Germline values: CDR1 SGHTA, CDR2 FQGTGA. The CDR3 spells CASRSGAGELFF. For the CDR3, the DNA is TGTGCCAGCAGGTCGGGGGCCGGGGAGCTGTTTTTT.

The CDR3 here is CASSPRSRSYEQYF. CDR3 sequence (DNA): TGTGCCAGCAGCCCTAGGTCACGGTCCTACGAGCAGTACTTC. V usage is TRBV7-8 and J usage is TRBJ2-7; D is undetermined. CDR3 length: 14 residues. V lost 5 bases to trimming and J lost 1 base, with 12 bases between them. Germline CDR1 reads SGHVS; CDR2 reads FQNEAQ.

This rearrangement joins TRBV3-1 (or the pseudogene TRBV3-2) to TRBJ2-2; D remains ambiguous. The CDR3 runs to 16 residues. From germline, CDR1 is LGHDT and CDR2 YNNKEL (reference sequence). V lost 0 bases and J lost 2, with 10 bases in between. As DNA, the CDR3 is TGTGCCAGCAGCCAAGAAATCAGGCGCAACACCGGGGAGCTGTTTTTT. Translated: CASSQEIRRNTGELFF.

The chain recombines TRBV9 with TRBJ2-7; 7 bases map to TRBD2. V lost 3 bases, J lost 5 bases, and 11 bases stayed unmatched. This CDR3 contains 15 residues. CDR1 is SGDLS, CDR2 YYNGEE, per germline. CDR3 region: CASSALAALGDEQYF. CDR3 nucleotide sequence: TGTGCCAGCAGCGCTCTAGCGGCTCTTGGGGACGAGCAGTACTTC.

As for this clone: An end of the junction does not agree with germline; a read error may underlie this. The genes are TRBV5-8 and TRBJ1-4, with D perhaps TRBD1 (5 bases). Germline V lookup: CDR1 SGHTS, CDR2 YDEGEE. CDR3 length: 13 amino acids. DNA of the CDR3: TGTGCCAGCAGCTTGATCTGGGGCACAGGAGGGCTTTTT. Translation gives CASSLIWGTGGLF.

The chain uses TRBV12-3 or TRBV12-4 and TRBJ2-7, with a possible D match to TRBD1 (5 bases). The CDR3 extends over 12 amino acids. The V end was cut by 6 bases, the J end by 8 bases, with 14 bases between. As DNA, the CDR3 is TGTGCCAGCAGGGGGCCGGGTCGGAAGCAGTACTTC. Its translation is CASRGPGRKQYF.

Here the CDR3 DNA reads TGTGCCAGCAGTTTACGGGAGTGGTACGAGCAGTACTTC. Its protein product is CASSLREWYEQYF. V usage is TRBV12-3 or TRBV12-4 and J usage is TRBJ2-7, with TRBD2 as a possible D gene (6 bases). Trimming shortened V by 2 bases and J by 4 bases, and 9 bases separated the two germline ends. This CDR3 spans 13 amino acids.

The chain links TRBV6-5 to TRBJ1-6; 7 nucleotides line up with TRBD1. This CDR3 has 15 residues. Unmatched junction bases numbered 10, after V lost 8 bases and J lost 6 bases. Germline values: CDR1 MNHEY, CDR2 SVGAGI. The CDR3 DNA is TGTGCCAGCGTACGAAGGACAGGAGTTAATTCACCCCTCCACTTT. Translated, it gives CASVRRTGVNSPLHF.